This is a list of T cell receptor beta chains from one sample in a study of beta chain features in type 1 diabetes. Sequencing was performed with immunoSEQ multiplex PCR; in TCRdb, only in-frame clones are kept and a portion is missing. This sample carries about 160,000 clones, around 8.3% of them seen once, and the ten largest clones take approximately 0.54%. The sample consisted of central memory CD4+ T cells from blood. The receptors were gathered from a woman aged 18-35 years with type 1 diabetes. The CDR3 runs from the conserved cysteine through the conserved F or W. The order of the fields is clone size, V gene, CDR3 protein. Clone size appears in some rows only: once, few, many, or a class for an expanded clone.

>-|TRBV6-5
CASSRQGAGNTIYF
>-|TRBV15
CATSGDFRGAAEAFF
>few|TRBV4-3
CASSQALVPKLTSGNTIYF
>many|TRBV5-1
CASSLEGYEQFF
>-|TRBV7-8
CASSPGRAQTQYF
>-|TRBV11-3
CASSLTFGRSTDTQYF
>few|TRBV18
CASSPVLTSDTYEQYF
>few|TRBV28
CASSSGGGETQYF
>-|TRBV6-5
CASTSLSGELFF
>-|TRBV19
CASSPASAYEQYF
>few|TRBV19
CASSSYSTGQDGYTF
>few|TRBV23-1
CASSQSQGDPYEQYF
>-|TRBV11-2
CASSLTDRLSGANVLTF
>few|TRBV7-2
CASSFEGLMNTEAFF
>-|TRBV5-1
CASSRDRGKETQYF
>few|TRBV2
CASTDWDKRAYEQYF
>-|TRBV27
CASSLFASSGGNQPQHF
>few|TRBV11-2
CASSPGGDYEQYF
>-|TRBV9
CASSVGPILAKNIQYF
>few|TRBV9
CASSAGQEDYGYTF
>few|TRBV9
CASSVGPDNEQFF
>few|TRBV6-6
CASRTGGNEQYF
>few|TRBV9
CASSGTPNTEAFF
>few|TRBV27
CASSLYQGGYGYTF
>-|TRBV5-6
CASSLVGGEEKLFF